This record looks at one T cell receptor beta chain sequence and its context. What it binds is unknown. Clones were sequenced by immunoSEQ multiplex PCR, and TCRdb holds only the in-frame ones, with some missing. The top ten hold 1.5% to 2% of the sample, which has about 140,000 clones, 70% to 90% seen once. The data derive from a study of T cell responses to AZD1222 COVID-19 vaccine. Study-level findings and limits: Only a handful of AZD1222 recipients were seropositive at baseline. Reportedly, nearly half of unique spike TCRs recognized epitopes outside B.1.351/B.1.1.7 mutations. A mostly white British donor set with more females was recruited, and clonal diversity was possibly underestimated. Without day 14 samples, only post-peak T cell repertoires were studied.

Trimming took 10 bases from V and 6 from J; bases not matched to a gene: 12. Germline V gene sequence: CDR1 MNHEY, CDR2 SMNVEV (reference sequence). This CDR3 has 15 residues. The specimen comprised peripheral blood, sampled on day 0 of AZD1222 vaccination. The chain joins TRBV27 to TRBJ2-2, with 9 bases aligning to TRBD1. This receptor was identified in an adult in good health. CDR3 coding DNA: TGTGCCACCCTACCGCGACAGGGGGTGCCCGGGGAGCTGTTTTTT. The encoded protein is CATLPRQGVPGELFF.